A single sample is the source of the 2 T cell receptor beta chains below, sequenced in a study of regulatory T cells in long-lasting Graves disease (dated by TCRdb to the early 2020s). The library was generated by multiplex PCR. Reads for this sample came from an Illumina HiSeq 4000. To build TCR beta libraries, CDR3 regions were amplified by Arm-PCR using iRepertoire HTBI primers. TCRdb trimmed public reads at Q25 via fastp, called clones via MiXCR and kept in-frame beta chains. For every CDR3 protein sequence, its rows merge into one entry that carries the most common genes and DNA. Counted in this sample were over 650,000 distinct CDR3 sequences; about 32% of them appeared once. The ten largest clones take up around 42% of the sample. What this sample's time point label stands for: persistent/refractory GD, antithyroid drugs over 5 years with positive TRAb. For both TCR sequencing and RNA sequencing, RNA was extracted from PBMCs using TRIzol.

The source material was peripheral blood mononuclear cells (PBMCs), sampled when the disease was refractory, from a patient treated with antithyroid drugs. These receptor sequences come from a female donor with Graves disease.

This clonotype has only a few counts. V and J are TRBV7-3 and TRBJ1-2; a weak D match, TRBD1 (6 bases). V was cut by 5 bases and J by 7 bases, with 14 bases left in between. CDR1 SGHTA and CDR2 FQGTGA come from the germline V gene. CDR3 size: 13 residues. CDR3 region: CASSQGGRSGYTF. In nucleotides, the CDR3 is TGTGCCAGCAGCCAAGGGGGTAGGAGTGGCTACACCTTC.

In this sample, this clonotype turned up a few times. This chain joins TRBV10-3 and TRBJ2-5; D is ambiguous. The CDR3 has 16 residues. CDR1 is ENHRY and CDR2 is SYGVKD in the germline V gene. The V end lost 2 bases, the J end lost 5 bases, and 18 bases lay between the germline ends. This CDR3 reads CAISEQLGSLWETQYF. CDR3 DNA: TGTGCCATCAGTGAGCAACTGGGCTCCTTGTGGGAGACCCAGTACTTC.